This TCR beta chain was retrieved from a study of cytomegalovirus exposure and HLA in healthy donors. Concerning this clone itself: No antigen is known for it.

Overall study findings and caveats: A classifier reportedly called cytomegalovirus status with high sensitivity and specificity. The likely explanation for a cluster of highly shared sequence variants was sequencing artifact. Researchers counted roughly 150 TCR beta chains as cytomegalovirus-associated.

PCR was performed using 60 Vbeta and 13 Jbeta primers. This table comes from immunoSEQ multiplex PCR, and its TCRdb copy is limited to in-frame clones, with some not included. The data contain about 120,000 clones, about 73% of them singletons. The clonotype comes from a woman in her 30s in good health and CMV-seropositive. The sample was PBMCs.

CDR3 protein: CASSQDGTPVGNEQFF. The CDR3 bases are TGCGCCAGCAGCCAAGACGGGACACCCGTGGGCAATGAGCAGTTCTTC. This rearrangement joins TRBV4-3 to TRBJ2-1; D is perhaps TRBD1 (6 bases). Per germline, CDR1 LGHNA and CDR2 YSLEER. This CDR3 is built from 16 residues. V lost 0 bases and J 6 bases, leaving 15 bases between the germline ends.